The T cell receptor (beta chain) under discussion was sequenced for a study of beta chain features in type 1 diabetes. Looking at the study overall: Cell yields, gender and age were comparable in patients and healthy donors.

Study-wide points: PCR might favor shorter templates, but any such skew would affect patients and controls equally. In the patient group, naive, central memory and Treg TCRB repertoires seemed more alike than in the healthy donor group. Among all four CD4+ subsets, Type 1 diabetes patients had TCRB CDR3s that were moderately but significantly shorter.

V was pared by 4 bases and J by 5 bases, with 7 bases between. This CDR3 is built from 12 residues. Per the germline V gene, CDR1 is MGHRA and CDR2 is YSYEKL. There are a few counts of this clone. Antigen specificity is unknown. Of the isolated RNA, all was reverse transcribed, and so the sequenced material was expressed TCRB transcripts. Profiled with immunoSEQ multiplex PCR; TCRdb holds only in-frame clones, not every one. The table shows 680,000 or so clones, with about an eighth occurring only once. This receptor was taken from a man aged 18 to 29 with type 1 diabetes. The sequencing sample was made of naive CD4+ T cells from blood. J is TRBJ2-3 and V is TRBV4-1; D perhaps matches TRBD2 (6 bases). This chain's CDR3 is CASSRAGDTQYF. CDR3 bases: TGCGCCAGCAGCCGAGCGGGAGATACGCAGTATTTT.